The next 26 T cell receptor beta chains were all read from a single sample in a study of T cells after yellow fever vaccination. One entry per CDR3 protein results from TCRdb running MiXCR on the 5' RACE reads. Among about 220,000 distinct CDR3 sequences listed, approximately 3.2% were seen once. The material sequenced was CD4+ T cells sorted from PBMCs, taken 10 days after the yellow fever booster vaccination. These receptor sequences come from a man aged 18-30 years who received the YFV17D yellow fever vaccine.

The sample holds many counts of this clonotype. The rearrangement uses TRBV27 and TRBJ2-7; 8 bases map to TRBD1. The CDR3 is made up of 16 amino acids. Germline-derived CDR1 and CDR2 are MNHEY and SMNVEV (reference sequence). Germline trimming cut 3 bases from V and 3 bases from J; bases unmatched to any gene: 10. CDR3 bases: TGTGCCAGCAGTTTCACCGGACAGGGACTTTTCTACGAGCAGTACTTC. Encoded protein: CASSFTGQGLFYEQYF.

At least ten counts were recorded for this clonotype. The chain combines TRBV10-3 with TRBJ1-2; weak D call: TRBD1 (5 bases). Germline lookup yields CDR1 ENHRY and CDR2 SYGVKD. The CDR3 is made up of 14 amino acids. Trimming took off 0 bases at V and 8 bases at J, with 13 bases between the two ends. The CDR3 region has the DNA TGTGCCATCAGTGAGTCAGGGACTGCAGAGGGCTACACCTTC. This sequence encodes CAISESGTAEGYTF.

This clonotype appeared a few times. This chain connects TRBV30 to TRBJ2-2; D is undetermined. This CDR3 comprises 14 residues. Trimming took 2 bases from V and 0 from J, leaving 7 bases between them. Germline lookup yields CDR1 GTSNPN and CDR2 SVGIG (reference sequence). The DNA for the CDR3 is TGTGCCTGGAGTACAGATGCGAACACCGGGGAGCTGTTTTTT. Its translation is CAWSTDANTGELFF.

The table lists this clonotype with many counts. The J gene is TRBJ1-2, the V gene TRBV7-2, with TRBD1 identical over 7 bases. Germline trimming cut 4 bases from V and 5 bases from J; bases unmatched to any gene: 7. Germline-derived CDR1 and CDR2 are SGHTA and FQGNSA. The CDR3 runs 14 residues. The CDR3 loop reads CASSSADRAYGYTF. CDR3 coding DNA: TGTGCCAGCAGCTCAGCAGACAGGGCATATGGCTACACCTTC.

CDR3 residues: CASSRDRDHYGYTF. The CDR3, as DNA: TGTGCCAGCAGCCGAGACAGGGACCACTATGGCTACACCTTC. V and J are TRBV7-3 and TRBJ1-2; the match to TRBD1 covers 7 bases. Germline CDR1 and CDR2: SGHTA and FQGTGA. V lost 5 bases, J lost 3 bases, and 6 bases stayed unmatched. CDR3 length: 14 residues. The full variable domain, rest sourced from reference TRBV7-3 and TRBJ1-2, is GAGVSQTPSNKVTEKGKYVELRCDPISGHTALYWYRQSLGQGPEFLIYFQGTGAADDSGLPNDRFFAVRPEGSVSTLKIQRTERGDSAVYLCASSRDRDHYGYTFGSGTRLTVV.

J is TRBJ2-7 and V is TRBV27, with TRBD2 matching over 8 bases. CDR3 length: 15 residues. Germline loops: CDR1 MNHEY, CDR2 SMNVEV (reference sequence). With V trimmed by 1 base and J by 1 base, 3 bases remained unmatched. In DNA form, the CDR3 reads TGTGCCAGCAGTTTATTAGCGGGGTCTTCCTACGAGCAGTACTTC. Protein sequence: CASSLLAGSSYEQYF.

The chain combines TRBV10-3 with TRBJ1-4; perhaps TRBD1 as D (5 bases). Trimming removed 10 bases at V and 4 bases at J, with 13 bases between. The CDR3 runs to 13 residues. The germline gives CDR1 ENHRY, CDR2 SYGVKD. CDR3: CASLRDLNEKLFF. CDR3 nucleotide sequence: TGTGCCAGCCTCAGGGATCTTAATGAAAAACTGTTTTTT.

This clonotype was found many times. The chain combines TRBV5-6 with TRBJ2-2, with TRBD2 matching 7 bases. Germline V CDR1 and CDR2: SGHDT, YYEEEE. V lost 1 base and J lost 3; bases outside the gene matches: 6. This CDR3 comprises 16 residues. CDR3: CASSLTGGLHTGELFF. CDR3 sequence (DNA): TGTGCCAGCAGCTTGACGGGGGGACTGCACACCGGGGAGCTGTTTTTT.

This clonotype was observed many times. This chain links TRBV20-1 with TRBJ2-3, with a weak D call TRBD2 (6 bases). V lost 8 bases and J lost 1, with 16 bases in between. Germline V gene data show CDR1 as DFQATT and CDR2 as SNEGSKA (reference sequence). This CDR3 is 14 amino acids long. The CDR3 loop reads CSLGDSAGTDTQYF. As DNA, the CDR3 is TGCAGTCTCGGGGACTCCGCTGGCACAGATACGCAGTATTTT.

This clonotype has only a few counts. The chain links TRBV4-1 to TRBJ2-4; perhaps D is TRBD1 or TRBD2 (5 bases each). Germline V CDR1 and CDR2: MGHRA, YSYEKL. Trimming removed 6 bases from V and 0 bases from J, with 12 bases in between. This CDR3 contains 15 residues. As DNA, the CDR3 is TGCGCCAGCAGTGGGGGACCTCTAGCCAAAAACATTCAGTACTTC. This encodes CASSGGPLAKNIQYF.

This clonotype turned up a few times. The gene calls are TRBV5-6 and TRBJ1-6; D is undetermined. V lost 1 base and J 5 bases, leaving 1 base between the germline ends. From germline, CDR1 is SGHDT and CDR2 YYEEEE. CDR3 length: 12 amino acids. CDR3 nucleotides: TGTGCCAGCAGCTTGCATAATTCACCCCTCCACTTT. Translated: CASSLHNSPLHF.

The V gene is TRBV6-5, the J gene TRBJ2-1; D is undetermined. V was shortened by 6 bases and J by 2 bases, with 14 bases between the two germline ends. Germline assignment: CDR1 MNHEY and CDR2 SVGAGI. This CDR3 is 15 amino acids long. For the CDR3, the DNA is TGTGCCAGCAGCCGGGCGGCAGGAGCCTACAATGAGCAGTTCTTC. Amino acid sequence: CASSRAAGAYNEQFF.

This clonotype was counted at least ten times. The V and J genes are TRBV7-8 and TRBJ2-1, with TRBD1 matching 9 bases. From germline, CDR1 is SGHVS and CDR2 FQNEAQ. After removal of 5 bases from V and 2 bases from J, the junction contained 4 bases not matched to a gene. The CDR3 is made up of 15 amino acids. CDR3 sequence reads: CASSPWTGAYNEQFF. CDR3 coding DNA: TGTGCCAGCAGCCCTTGGACAGGGGCCTACAATGAGCAGTTCTTC.

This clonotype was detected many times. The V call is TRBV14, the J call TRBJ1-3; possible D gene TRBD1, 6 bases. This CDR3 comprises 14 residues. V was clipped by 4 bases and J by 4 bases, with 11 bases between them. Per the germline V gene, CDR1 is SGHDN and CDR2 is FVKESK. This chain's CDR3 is CASSLRTVGNTIYF. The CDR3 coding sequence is TGTGCCAGCAGCCTCAGGACAGTAGGAAACACCATATATTTT.

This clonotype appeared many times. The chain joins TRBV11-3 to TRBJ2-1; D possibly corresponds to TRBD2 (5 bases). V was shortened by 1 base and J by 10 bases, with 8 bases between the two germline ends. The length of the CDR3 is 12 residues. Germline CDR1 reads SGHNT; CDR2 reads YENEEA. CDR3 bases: TGTGCCAGCAGCTTAGCCCGCGGGGAGCAGTTCTTC. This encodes CASSLARGEQFF.

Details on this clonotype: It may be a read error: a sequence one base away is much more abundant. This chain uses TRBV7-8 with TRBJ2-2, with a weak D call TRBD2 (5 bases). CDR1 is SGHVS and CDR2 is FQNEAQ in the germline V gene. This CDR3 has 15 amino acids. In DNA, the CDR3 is TGTGCCAGCAGCTCCACTTGGACCAGCACCGGGGAGCTGCTTTTT. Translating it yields CASSSTWTSTGELLF.

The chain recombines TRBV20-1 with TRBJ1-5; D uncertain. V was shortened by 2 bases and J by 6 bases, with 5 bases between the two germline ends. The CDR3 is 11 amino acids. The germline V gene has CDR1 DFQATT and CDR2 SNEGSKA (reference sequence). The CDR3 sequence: CSARFSQPQHF. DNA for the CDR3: TGCAGTGCTAGATTTAGTCAGCCCCAGCATTTT.

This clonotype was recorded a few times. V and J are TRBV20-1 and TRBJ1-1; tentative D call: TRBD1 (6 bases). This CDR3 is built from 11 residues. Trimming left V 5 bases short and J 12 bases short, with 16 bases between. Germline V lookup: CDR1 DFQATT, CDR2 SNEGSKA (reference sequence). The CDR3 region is CSAFERGASFF. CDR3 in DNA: TGCAGTGCTTTCGAGCGGGGGGCTTCTTTCTTT.

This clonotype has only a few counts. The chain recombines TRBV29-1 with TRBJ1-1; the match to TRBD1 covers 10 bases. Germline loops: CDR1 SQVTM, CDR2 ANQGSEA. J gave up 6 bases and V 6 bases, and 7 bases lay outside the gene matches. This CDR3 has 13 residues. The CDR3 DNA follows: TGCAGCGTCAAGTCGACAGGGGGCTCTGAAGCTTTCTTT. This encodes CSVKSTGGSEAFF.

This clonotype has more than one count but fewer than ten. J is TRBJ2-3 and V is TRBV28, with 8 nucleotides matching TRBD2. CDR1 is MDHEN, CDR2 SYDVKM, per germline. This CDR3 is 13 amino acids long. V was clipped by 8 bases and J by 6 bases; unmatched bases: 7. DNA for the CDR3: TGTGCCAGCTACCGGGAGGGGGTTGATACGCAGTATTTT. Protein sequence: CASYREGVDTQYF.

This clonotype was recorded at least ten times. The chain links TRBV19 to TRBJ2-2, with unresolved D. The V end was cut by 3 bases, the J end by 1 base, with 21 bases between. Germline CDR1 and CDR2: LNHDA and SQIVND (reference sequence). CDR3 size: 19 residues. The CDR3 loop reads CASSISVGQLSRNTGELFF. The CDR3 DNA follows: TGTGCCAGTAGTATTTCCGTTGGGCAGCTTTCCCGGAACACCGGGGAGCTGTTTTTT. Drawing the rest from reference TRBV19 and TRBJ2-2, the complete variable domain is DGGITQSPKYLFRKEGQNVTLSCEQNLNHDAMYWYRQDPGQGLRLIYYSQIVNDFQKGDIAEGYSVSREKKESFPLTVTSAQKNPTAFYLCASSISVGQLSRNTGELFFGEGSRLTVL.

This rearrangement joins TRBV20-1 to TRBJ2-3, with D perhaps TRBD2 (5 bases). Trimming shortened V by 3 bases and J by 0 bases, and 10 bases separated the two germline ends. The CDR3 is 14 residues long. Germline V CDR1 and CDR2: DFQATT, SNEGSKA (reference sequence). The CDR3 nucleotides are TGCAGTGCTAGTGCGGGTCCCAGCACAGATACGCAGTATTTT. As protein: CSASAGPSTDTQYF.

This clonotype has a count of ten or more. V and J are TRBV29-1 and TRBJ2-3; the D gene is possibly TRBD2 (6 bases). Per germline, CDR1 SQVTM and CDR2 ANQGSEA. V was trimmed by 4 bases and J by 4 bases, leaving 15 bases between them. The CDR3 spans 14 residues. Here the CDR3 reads CSVVTTGGADTQYF. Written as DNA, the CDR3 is TGCAGCGTTGTTACCACCGGGGGTGCAGATACGCAGTATTTT.

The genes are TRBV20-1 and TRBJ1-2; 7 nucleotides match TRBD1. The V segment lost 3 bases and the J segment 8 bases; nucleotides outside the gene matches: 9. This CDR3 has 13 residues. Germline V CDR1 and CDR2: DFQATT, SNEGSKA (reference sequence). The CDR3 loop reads CSASINRGQGYTF. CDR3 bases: TGCAGTGCTAGCATAAACAGGGGCCAAGGCTACACCTTC.

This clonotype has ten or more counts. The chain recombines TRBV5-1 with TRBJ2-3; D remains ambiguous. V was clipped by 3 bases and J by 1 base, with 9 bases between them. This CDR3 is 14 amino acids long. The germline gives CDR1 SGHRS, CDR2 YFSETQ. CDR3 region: CASSYDAGTDTQYF. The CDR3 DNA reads TGCGCCAGCAGCTACGACGCGGGCACAGATACGCAGTATTTT.

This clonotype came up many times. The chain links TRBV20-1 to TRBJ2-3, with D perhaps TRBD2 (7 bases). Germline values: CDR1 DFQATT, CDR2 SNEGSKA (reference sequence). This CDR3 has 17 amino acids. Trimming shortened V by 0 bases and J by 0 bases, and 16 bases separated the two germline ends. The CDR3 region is CSARDPGGRGSTDTQYF. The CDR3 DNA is TGCAGTGCTAGAGATCCCGGGGGGCGGGGTAGCACAGATACGCAGTATTTT.